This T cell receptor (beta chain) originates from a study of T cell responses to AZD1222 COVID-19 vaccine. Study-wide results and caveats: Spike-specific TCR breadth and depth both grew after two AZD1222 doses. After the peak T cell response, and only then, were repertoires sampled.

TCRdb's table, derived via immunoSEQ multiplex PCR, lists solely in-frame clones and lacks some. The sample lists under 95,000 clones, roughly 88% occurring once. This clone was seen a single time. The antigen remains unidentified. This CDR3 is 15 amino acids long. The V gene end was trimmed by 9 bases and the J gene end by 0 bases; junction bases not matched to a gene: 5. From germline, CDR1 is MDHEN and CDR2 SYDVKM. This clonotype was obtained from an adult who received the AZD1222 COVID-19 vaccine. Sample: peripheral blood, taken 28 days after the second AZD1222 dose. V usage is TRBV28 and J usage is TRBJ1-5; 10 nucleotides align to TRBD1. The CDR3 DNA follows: TGTGCCAGTTCCGGGACAGGGGTTAGCAATCAGCCCCAGCATTTT. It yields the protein CASSGTGVSNQPQHF. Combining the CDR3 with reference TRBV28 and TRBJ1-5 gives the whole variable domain DVKVTQSSRYLVKRTGEKVFLECVQDMDHENMFWYRQDPGLGLRLIYFSYDVKMKEKGDIPEGYSVSREKKERFSLILESASTNQTSMYLCASSGTGVSNQPQHFGDGTRLSIL.